This TCR beta chain was found in a study of T cells in Graves' hyperthyroidism and ophthalmopathy. General study results and limits: Most expanded thyroid clonotypes above 0.001 also appeared in blood. Before onset, ophthalmopathy was predicted by the model a median around 6 months earlier.

The CDR3 is made up of 16 amino acids. V lost 5 bases, J lost 6 bases, and 13 bases stayed unmatched. CDR1 and CDR2 from the germline V gene are SGHTA and FQGNSA. A note on this clonotype: What it recognizes is unknown.

Hyperthyroidism had been newly diagnosed in patients aged 18 to 65, and its duration was under 2 months. Amplification targeted TCR beta CDR3 regions from RNA transcripts. The HTBI primer set served for first-round RT-PCR of the TCR CDR3. TCRdb processed the multiplex PCR reads anew with MiXCR; each CDR3 protein has one entry. The repertoire holds about 840,000 distinct CDR3 sequences, with approximately 40% as singletons. The TCR was taken from a man between 18 and 29 years old with Graves' hyperthyroidism. The sequencing input was blood. The chain recombines TRBV7-2 with TRBJ2-7; 10 bases are a match to TRBD2. CDR3 sequence (DNA): TGTGCCAGCAGCACCACTAGCGGGATAGGTGCCTCCGAGCAGTACTTC. Amino acid sequence: CASSTTSGIGASEQYF.